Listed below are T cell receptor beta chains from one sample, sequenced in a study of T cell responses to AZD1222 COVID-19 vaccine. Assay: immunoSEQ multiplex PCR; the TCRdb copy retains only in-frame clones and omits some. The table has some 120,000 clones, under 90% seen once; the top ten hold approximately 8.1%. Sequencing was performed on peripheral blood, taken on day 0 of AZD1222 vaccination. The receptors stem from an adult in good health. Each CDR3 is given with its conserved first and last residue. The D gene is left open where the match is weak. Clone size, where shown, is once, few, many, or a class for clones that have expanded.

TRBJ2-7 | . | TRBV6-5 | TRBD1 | CASRTRGQGLYEQYF | TGTGCCAGCAGGACCCGGGGACAGGGTCTCTACGAGCAGTACTTC
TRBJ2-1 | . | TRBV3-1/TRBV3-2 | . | CASSQDVKTGNEQFF | TGTGCCAGCAGCCAAGACGTGAAGACCGGGAATGAGCAGTTCTTC
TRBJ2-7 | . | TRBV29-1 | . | CSVLKLRGASYEQYF | TGCAGCGTTTTAAAACTTCGAGGAGCCTCCTACGAGCAGTACTTC
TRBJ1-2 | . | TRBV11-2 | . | CASSLVLGTRDYTF | TGTGCCAGCAGCTTAGTACTGGGGACAAGGGACTACACCTTC
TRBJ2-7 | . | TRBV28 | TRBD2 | CASIPPSGRVLEQYF | TGTGCCAGCATCCCCCCCAGCGGGAGGGTACTCGAGCAGTACTTC
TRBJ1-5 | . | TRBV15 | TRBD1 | CATSRDAGQHRFF | TGTGCCACCAGCAGAGATGCGGGACAGCACCGCTTTTTT
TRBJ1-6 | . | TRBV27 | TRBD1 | CASSLSPGQGNSPLHF | TGTGCCAGCAGTTTATCTCCGGGACAGGGTAATTCACCCCTCCACTTT
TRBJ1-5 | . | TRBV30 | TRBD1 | CAWTRTGLNQPQHF | TGTGCCTGGACTAGGACAGGCCTGAATCAGCCCCAGCATTTT
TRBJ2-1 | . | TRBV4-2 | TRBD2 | CASSQVLSGLAGGREQFF | TGTGCCAGCAGCCAAGTCCTTTCCGGACTAGCGGGAGGGCGGGAGCAGTTCTTC
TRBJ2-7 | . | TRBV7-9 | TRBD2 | CASSPSLARYEQYF | TGTGCCAGCAGCCCCTCACTAGCGCGGTACGAGCAGTACTTC
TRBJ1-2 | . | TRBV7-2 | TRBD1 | CASSLATGSTGASYTF | TGTGCCAGCAGCTTAGCGACCGGGTCGACAGGGGCGAGCTACACCTTC
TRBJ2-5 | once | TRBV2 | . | CASSEEETQYF | TGTGCCAGCAGTGAAGAAGAGACCCAGTACTTC
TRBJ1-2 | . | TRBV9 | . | CASSVVEQAGGYTF | TGTGCCAGCAGCGTAGTGGAGCAGGCCGGGGGCTACACCTTC
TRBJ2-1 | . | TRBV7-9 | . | CASSLVAGEQFF | TGTGCCAGCAGCTTAGTAGCTGGGGAGCAGTTCTTC
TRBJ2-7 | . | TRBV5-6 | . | CASHRATGYEQYF | TGTGCCAGCCATAGGGCCACGGGGTACGAGCAGTACTTC
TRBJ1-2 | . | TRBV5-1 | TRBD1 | CASSLEPGQNYGYTF | TGCGCCAGCAGCTTGGAACCGGGACAGAACTATGGCTACACCTTC
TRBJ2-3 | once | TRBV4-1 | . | CASRTNTDTQYF | TGCGCCAGCAGGACCAATACAGATACGCAGTATTTT
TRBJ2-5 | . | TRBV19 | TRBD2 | CASQGTSGSWETQYF | TGTGCCAGTCAAGGGACTAGCGGATCCTGGGAGACCCAGTACTTC
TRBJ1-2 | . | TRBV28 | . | CASSGAGNYGYTF | TGTGCCAGCAGCGGCGCGGGGAACTATGGCTACACCTTC
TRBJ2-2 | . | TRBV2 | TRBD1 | CASSDDRGQTGELFF | TGTGCCAGCAGTGACGACAGGGGGCAAACCGGGGAGCTGTTTTTT
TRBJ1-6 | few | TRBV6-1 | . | CASSEEWLLPLHF | TGTGCCAGCAGTGAAGAGTGGCTTCTCCCCCTCCACTTT
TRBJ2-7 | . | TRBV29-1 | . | CSVDFSGEQYF | TGCAGCGTTGACTTCTCCGGCGAGCAGTACTTC
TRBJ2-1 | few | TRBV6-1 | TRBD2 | CASSEELAGERFF | TGTGCCAGCAGTGAAGAGTTGGCGGGGGAACGGTTCTTC
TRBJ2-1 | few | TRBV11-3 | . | CASSLGGEVFNEQFF | TGTGCCAGCAGCTTAGGGGGGGAGGTATTCAATGAGCAGTTCTTC
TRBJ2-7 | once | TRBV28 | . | CATRNSYEQYF | TGTGCCACCAGGAACTCCTACGAGCAGTACTTC
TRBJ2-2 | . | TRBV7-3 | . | CASSLTTDTGELFF | TGTGCCAGCAGCTTAACGACAGACACCGGGGAGCTGTTTTTT
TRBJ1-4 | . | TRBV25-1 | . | CASSVQGGSKLFF | TGTGCCAGCAGTGTCCAGGGTGGTTCTAAACTGTTTTTT
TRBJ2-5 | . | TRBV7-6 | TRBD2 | CASSLAGARETQYF | TGTGCCAGCAGCCTAGCGGGGGCCAGGGAGACCCAGTACTTC
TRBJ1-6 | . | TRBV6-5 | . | CASRQTRSPLHF | TGTGCCAGCAGGCAGACTCGGTCACCCCTCCACTTT
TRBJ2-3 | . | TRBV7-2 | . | CASSQGTSTDTQYF | TGTGCCAGCAGCCAAGGGACTTCCACAGATACGCAGTATTTT
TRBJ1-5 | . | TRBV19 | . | CASSISSGTYQPQHF | TGTGCCAGTAGTATATCCTCCGGGACATATCAGCCCCAGCATTTT
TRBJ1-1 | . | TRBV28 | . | CASRGRWGTEAFF | TGTGCCAGCAGGGGACGTTGGGGCACTGAAGCTTTCTTT
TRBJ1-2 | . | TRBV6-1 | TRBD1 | CASSEAGQVGYGYTF | TGTGCCAGCAGTGAGGCCGGACAGGTCGGCTATGGCTACACCTTC
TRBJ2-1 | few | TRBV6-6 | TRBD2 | CASRRGRGGGAAYNEQFF | TGTGCCAGCAGGCGAGGCAGGGGCGGGGGGGCCGCCTACAATGAGCAGTTCTTC
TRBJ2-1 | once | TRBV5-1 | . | CASSFGVYEQFF | TGCGCCAGCAGCTTCGGAGTCTATGAGCAGTTCTTC
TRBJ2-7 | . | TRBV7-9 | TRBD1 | CASSKTGVGEQYF | TGTGCCAGCAGCAAGACAGGGGTCGGCGAGCAGTACTTC